Below, one T cell receptor beta chain is given with its context. What it binds is not known. V dropped 6 bases and J dropped 0 bases, with 12 bases sitting between them. The CDR3 runs 16 residues. TCRdb itself ran the RT-PCR reads through MiXCR, one entry per CDR3 protein. In the table there are about 580,000 distinct CDR3 sequences, 13% to 15% of which are singletons. These data come from a study of response to subunit inactivated influenza vaccine. Study-wide findings and caveats: A suggestion made by the authors is that each seasonal influenza vaccination recruits few new T cells.

This receptor was obtained from a man aged 45-65 years who received an inactivated influenza vaccine. The genes are TRBV12-3 or TRBV12-4 and TRBJ2-6; TRBD1 is a possible D gene (6 bases). Sequencing was performed on PBMCs from blood, taken 11 to 12 days after vaccination. CDR3 residues: CASSGTLLSGANVLTF. DNA of the CDR3: TGTGCCAGCAGCGGGACATTGCTCTCTGGGGCCAACGTCCTGACTTTC.